The clone carrying this T cell receptor beta chain was observed once. This sample is drawn from a study of blood T cell repertoires in COVID-19. Only in-frame clones appear in the TCRdb table, and some are missing; sequencing was by immunoSEQ multiplex PCR. The table shows about 49,000 clones, with 81% occurring only once. The TCR originated in a woman older than 75 with COVID-19, enrolled during active disease. Source material: peripheral blood.

CDR3 bases: TGTGCCAGCAGTTTAAACGGGGACAGATCCTACACTGAAGCTTTCTTT. Translation: CASSLNGDRSYTEAFF. The rearrangement joins TRBV27 to TRBJ1-1, with TRBD1 matching 7 bases. CDR3 length: 16 amino acids. V lost 2 bases, J lost 3 bases, and 9 bases stayed unmatched. From germline, CDR1 is MNHEY and CDR2 SMNVEV (reference sequence).